The sequence of this T cell receptor (beta chain) was determined in a study of cytomegalovirus exposure and HLA in healthy donors. The donors were part of the validation cohort, which consisted of some 120 subjects and was separate from the first cohort of under 750 subjects. The V and J ends lost 2 bases and 1 base respectively, with 11 bases between them. CDR1 SGHRS and CDR2 YFSETQ come from the germline V gene. The length of the CDR3 is 15 residues. Measured with immunoSEQ multiplex PCR; TCRdb has only the in-frame clones, and not every one. The data show approximately 150,000 clones, around nine tenths seen once. About this clone: Its antigen is not known. Other DNA sequences within the sample encode an identical CDR3.

Study-level results: Most observed TCR sequences were rare, whereas some public TCRs were detected in many donors. In vitro work confirmed that a few CMV-associated chains recognize CMV antigens. According to the study, 150 to 200 TCR beta chains were cytomegalovirus-associated.

The J gene is TRBJ2-3, the V gene TRBV5-1, with a tentative D call TRBD2 (6 bases). The receptor was isolated from a woman aged 25 to 39 in good health and CMV-seronegative. Sequenced: PBMCs. In nucleotides, the CDR3 is TGCGCCAGCAGCTTCGGGGGTGGGGGCACAGATACGCAGTATTTT. It encodes CASSFGGGGTDTQYF. The whole variable domain, filled in from reference TRBV5-1 and TRBJ2-3, reads KAGVTQTPRYLIKTRGQQVTLSCSPISGHRSVSWYQQTPGQGLQFLFEYFSETQRNKGNFPGRFSGRQFSNSRSEMNVSTLELGDSALYLCASSFGGGGTDTQYFGPGTRLTVL.